The entry below gives a single TCR beta chain sequence along with its context. Germline trimming cut 3 bases from V and 7 bases from J; bases unmatched to any gene: 5. This CDR3 spans 14 amino acids. Germline CDR1 and CDR2: SGDLS and YYNGEE. This sample was taken from a study of T cell changes during pregnancy in multiple sclerosis. Sequencing was performed with immunoSEQ multiplex PCR; in TCRdb, only in-frame clones are kept and a portion is missing. Of about 42,000 clones in the sample, about 85% were seen once. The material sequenced was CD4+ T cells from peripheral blood mononuclear cells, taken before pregnancy. The chain carries TRBV9 and TRBJ2-2; 8 nucleotides align to TRBD1. The receptor was derived from a female donor with multiple sclerosis, enrolled in a pregnancy study. CDR3 sequence reads: CASSAGTGSGELFF. The DNA of the CDR3 is TGTGCCAGCAGCGCCGGGACAGGAAGCGGGGAGCTGTTTTTT. The full variable domain, in which reference TRBV9 and TRBJ2-2 provide the parts outside the CDR3, is DSGVTQTPKHLITATGQRVTLRCSPRSGDLSVYWYQQSLDQGLQFLIQYYNGEERAKGNILERFSAQQFPDLHSELNLSSLELGDSALYFCASSAGTGSGELFFGEGSRLTVL.